Reported below is one T cell receptor beta chain. Its target is unknown. Researchers built TCR beta libraries using quantitative 5'-RACE with molecular barcodes. One entry per CDR3 protein, called by TCRdb with MiXCR from the 5' RACE reads. The sample holds about 220,000 distinct CDR3 sequences; about 10% are singletons and the top ten take about 20%. This sample was included in a study of CD8 T cells in ankylosing spondylitis. Study conclusions and caveats: CD8+ disease-linked clones were present at relatively low frequencies in blood. Some of the motif variants had earlier been found in reactive arthritis patients' fluid and blood. In ankylosing spondylitis blood, a motif of roughly eight highly homologous TCR beta variants appeared characteristic.

The receptor comes from a male donor with ankylosing spondylitis or in good health (not recorded which). Sequencing input: blood, either unsorted or a sorted T cell fraction (not recorded which).

The CDR3: CASSFLVGGGAYEQYF. The DNA of the CDR3 is TGTGCCAGCAGCTTCCTCGTGGGCGGGGGGGCCTACGAGCAGTACTTC. This rearrangement joins TRBV11-2 to TRBJ2-7; TRBD2 matches at 9 bases. Germline V CDR1 and CDR2: SGHAT, FQNNGV. The CDR3 is 16 amino acids. V was pared by 3 bases and J by 2 bases, with 8 bases of the junction left unmatched.